This TCR beta chain was captured in a study of shared clonotypes between healthy human individuals (dated by TCRdb to 2019 to 2021). A note on the overall study: The cohort included a few men and a couple of women between 18 and 49 years of age. Different laboratories and diverse techniques were used to prepare libraries and sequence TCR repertoires, to increase sequencing depth and limit assay-specific biases. For each donor, CD4 naive and CD4 memory were each given three plates, CD8 naive was given two plates, and CD8 memory was given one plate. To estimate repertoire size and how much clonotypes are shared between individuals, the study performed deep sequencing of blood TCR repertoires from 4 to 6 healthy adults. Each donor's leukapheresis produced roughly between about 0.8 and 10 billion PBMCs. Summary of the overall study and its limitations: The small number of donors limited the genetic and exposure-history diversity represented. Higher generation probabilities were observed for clonotypes shared by all four sorted-subset donors than for non-shared clonotypes. Larger estimated clonotype richness was generally found for naive subsets than for memory subsets. Based on pairwise subsampling, the degree of clonotype sharing among donors was expected to be affected by sequencing depth. Sampling was restricted to blood, and TCR repertoires in tissue are likely to differ from TCR repertoires in blood. Across a handful of donors, about 5.2% of naive CD4, 3% to 3.5% of naive CD8, about 2.3% of memory CD4, and approximately 0.4% of memory CD8 clonotypes were shared. Incomplete sequencing was indicated by rarefaction of sorted-subset datasets, despite the large sequencing depth.

Remarks on this clone: Its recognized antigen is unknown. Nothing much larger sits one base from this clone, and base qualities are not available.

Using the deep immunoSEQ assay, TCR CDR3 regions were amplified from genomic DNA by multiplex PCR. Extracted genomic DNA from each cell subset was distributed evenly across all wells of several immunoSEQ 96-well plates, and each plate was treated as a replicate. Each replicate PCR for sorted subsets received about 180 ng genomic DNA, equal to tens of thousands of T cell genomes. The purified libraries were quantified using a Qubit 3.0 fluorometer, sized with a Bioanalyzer 2100, and then quantified again using the KAPA Library Quantification kit. Every immunoSEQ 96-well plate was sequenced on a separate single-read 150-cycle Illumina NextSeq 550 flow cell. In the paper's pipeline: The immunoSEQ output contained only junctional sequences without quality scores, so filtering could not match that applied to full-length reads. To assign V/J genes and CDR3, sequences were annotated against IMGT germline references using PyIR, a Python wrapper for IgBLAST v1.9. Reads were filtered out if the reads had weak V/J assignments (E-value above 1e-6), no CDR3, stop codons, out-of-frame junctions, or ambiguous translated residues. V3J clonotypes were defined as sequences sharing the same inferred V gene, J gene, and CDR3 amino acid sequence. Percentage overlap between repertoires was computed as shared unique clonotypes divided by the size of the smaller repertoire. RTK rarefaction, the Chao1 estimator, and Recon v2.1 estimates of unobserved clonotypes were used to assess repertoire richness. OLGA was used to compute generation probabilities for all TCRbeta clonotypes that the gDNA method yielded from a few donors. Imported from immuneACCESS, the table was reduced by TCRdb to in-frame sequences with V and J called. These copies leave out some clones; in studies compared against another copy, an unresolved V gene accounts for under half, and the cause of the remainder is not known. V and J calls and clone size are copied from that table; D and trimming were computed from the DNA. The sample records some 2 million clones, 95% of which are singletons. Clones ranked in the top ten supply 0.1% to 0.15% of the sample.

The cysteine opens and the phenylalanine closes a CDR3 of 15 amino acids. The read is trimmed to its CDR3 DNA, 45 bases read in frame from base 1. V gives up 5 bases and J gives up 0 bases, and the segment between their germline ends measures 10 bases. From a lookup of the germline V gene, CDR1 and CDR2 are SGHAT and FQNNGV. The donors were healthy, HIV-negative adults with no recently reported acute infections or vaccinations. Every donor was a Caucasian adult residing in Nashville, Tennessee, USA. CD4+ T cells were enriched by magnetic negative selection; naive cells were then positively selected on CD45RA, and the negative fraction formed the memory subset. Blood was collected by leukapheresis, and PBMCs were isolated by Ficoll-Histopaque density gradient centrifugation and then cryopreserved in liquid nitrogen vapor phase. Analytical flow cytometry was used to check the purity and quantity of every magnetically sorted T cell population. Genomic DNA was isolated from each sorted fraction and quantified by UV absorbance on a Nanodrop 2000c.

Material: naive CD4+ T cells sorted from blood. The cell subset or site label here, explained by the study, means: CD45RA+ positively selected. This TCR was sampled from a man aged 18 to 30 in good health. The V gene is TRBV11-2 and the J gene is TRBJ2-2, with the D gene not confidently named. The CDR3 amino acid sequence is: CASSPDRANTGELFF. The DNA is TGTGCCAGCAGCCCAGACCGAGCGAACACCGGGGAGCTGTTTTTT.